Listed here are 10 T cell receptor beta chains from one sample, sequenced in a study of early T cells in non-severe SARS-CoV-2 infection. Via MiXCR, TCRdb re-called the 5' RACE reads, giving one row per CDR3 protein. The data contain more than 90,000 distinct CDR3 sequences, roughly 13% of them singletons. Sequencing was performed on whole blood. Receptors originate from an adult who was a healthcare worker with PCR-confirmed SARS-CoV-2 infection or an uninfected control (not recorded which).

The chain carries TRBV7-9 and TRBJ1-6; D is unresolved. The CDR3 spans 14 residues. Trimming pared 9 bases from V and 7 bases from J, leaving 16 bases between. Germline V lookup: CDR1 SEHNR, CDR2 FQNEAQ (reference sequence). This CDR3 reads CASKQGPDNSPLHF. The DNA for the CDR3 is TGTGCCAGTAAACAAGGCCCCGACAATTCACCCCTCCACTTT.

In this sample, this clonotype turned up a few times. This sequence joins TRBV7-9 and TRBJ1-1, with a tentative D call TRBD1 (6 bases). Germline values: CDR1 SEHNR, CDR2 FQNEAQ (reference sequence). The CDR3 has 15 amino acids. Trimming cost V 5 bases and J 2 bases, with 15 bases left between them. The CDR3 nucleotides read TGTGCCAGCAGCCCCCCGGGGACATCCAACACTGAAGCTTTCTTT. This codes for CASSPPGTSNTEAFF.

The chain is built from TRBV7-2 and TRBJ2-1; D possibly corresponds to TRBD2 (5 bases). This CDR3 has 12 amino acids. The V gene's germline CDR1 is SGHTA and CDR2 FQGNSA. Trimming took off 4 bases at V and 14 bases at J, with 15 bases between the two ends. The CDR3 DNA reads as TGTGCCAGCAGCTCGGTAACTAGGAGAGAGTTCTTC. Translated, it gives CASSSVTRREFF.

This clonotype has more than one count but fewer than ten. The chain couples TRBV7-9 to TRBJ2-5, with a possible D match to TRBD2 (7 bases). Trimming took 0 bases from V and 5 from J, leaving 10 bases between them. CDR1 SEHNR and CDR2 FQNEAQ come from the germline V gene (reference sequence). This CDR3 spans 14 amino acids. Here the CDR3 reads CASSLAGGPETQYF. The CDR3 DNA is TGTGCCAGCAGCTTAGCGGGGGGGCCGGAGACCCAGTACTTC.

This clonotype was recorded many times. This CDR3 is CASSRDRVDHEQFF. CDR3 DNA sequence: TGTGCCAGCAGCCGGGACAGGGTGGACCATGAGCAGTTCTTC. The chain carries TRBV7-9 and TRBJ2-1, with 9 bases matching TRBD1. CDR1 SEHNR and CDR2 FQNEAQ come from the germline V gene (reference sequence). V shed 5 bases, J shed 8 bases, and the junction held 7 bases outside the gene matches. The CDR3 sequence is 14 residues long.

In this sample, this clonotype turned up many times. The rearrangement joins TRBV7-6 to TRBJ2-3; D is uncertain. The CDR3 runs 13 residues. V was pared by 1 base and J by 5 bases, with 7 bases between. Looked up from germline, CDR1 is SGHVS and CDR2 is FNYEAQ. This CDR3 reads CASSLGFQDTQYF. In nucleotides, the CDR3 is TGTGCCAGCAGCTTAGGATTCCAAGATACGCAGTATTTT.

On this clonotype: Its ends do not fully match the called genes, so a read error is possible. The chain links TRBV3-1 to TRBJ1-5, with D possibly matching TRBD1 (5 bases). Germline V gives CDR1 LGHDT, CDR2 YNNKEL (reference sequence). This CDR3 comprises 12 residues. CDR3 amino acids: CASSHLRGTGPF. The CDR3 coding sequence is TGTGCCAGCAGCCATCTTAGAGGGACGGGGCCTTTT.

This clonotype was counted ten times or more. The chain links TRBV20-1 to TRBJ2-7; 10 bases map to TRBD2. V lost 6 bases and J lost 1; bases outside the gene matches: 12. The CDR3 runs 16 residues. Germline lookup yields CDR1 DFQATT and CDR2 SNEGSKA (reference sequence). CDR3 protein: CSASGGADLKSYEQYF. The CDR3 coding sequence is TGCAGTGCGAGCGGGGGGGCCGATTTAAAGTCCTACGAGCAGTACTTC.

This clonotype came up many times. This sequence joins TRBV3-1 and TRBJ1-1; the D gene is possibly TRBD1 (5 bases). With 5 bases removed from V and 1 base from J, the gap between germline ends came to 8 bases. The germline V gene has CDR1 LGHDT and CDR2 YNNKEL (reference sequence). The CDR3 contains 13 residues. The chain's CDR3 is CASSLQGNTEAFF. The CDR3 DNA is TGTGCCAGCAGCTTGCAGGGGAACACTGAAGCTTTCTTT.

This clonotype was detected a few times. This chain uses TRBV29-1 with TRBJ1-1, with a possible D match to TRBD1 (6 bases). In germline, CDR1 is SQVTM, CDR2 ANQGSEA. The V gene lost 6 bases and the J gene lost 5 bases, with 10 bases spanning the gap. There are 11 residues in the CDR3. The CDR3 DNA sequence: TGCAGCGTCGGACAGTGGACTGAAGCTTTCTTT. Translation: CSVGQWTEAFF.